The sequence of this TCR beta chain was determined in a study of blood T cell repertoires in COVID-19. Looking at the study overall: Nucleic acid was either cDNA or gDNA, and it came from T cells, B-cell-depleted T cells, or PBMCs.

Authors' analysis steps: Quantification of nucleated cells was approximated via reference gene primer amplification. Profiling relied on immunoSEQ multiplex PCR, and the TCRdb table lists in-frame clones only, not all of them. V and J calls and clone size are as listed in that table; D and trimming were resolved from the DNA. The table includes roughly 70,000 clones, roughly nine tenths detected once. CDR1 is LGHDT, CDR2 YNNKEL, per germline (reference sequence). Losses at the gene ends were 4 bases for V and 2 bases for J; bases not matched to a gene: 4. The CDR3 is made up of 14 amino acids. Sequenced sample: peripheral blood. V usage is TRBV3-1 (or the pseudogene TRBV3-2) and J usage is TRBJ2-7; TRBD2 matches at 8 bases. The origin of this receptor is a man between 65 and 85 years old with active COVID-19. The CDR3: CASSRTSGTYEQYF. The CDR3, as DNA: TGTGCCAGCAGCCGAACTAGCGGTACCTACGAGCAGTACTTC.